The subject of this entry is one TCR beta chain. What it recognizes is unknown. A 5'RACE reaction primed in the constant segment made cDNA libraries of TCR alpha and TCR beta, and these carried sample barcodes and UMIs. TCRdb processed the 5' RACE reads anew with MiXCR; each CDR3 protein has one entry. Of 150,000 to 200,000 distinct CDR3 sequences listed, under 14% are singletons. The record originates from a study of T-cell memory formation after mild COVID-19. Overall study: Largely donor-specific sequence clusters came from a couple of donors.

V lost 1 base and J lost 8; bases outside the gene matches: 7. The CDR3 sequence is 14 residues long. Germline V gene lookup returns CDR1 SGHTA and CDR2 FQGNSA. Whole-study findings and limits: Later expanders leaned CD4+, whereas day 15 to 85 contracting clones were balanced CD4/CD8. CM and EM subsets held most contracting CD4+ clones; EMRA held CD8+ ones.

Material: PBMCs or a T cell subset sorted from them (not recorded which). The V call is TRBV7-2, the J call TRBJ1-2; 7 bases agree with TRBD1. This sequence was found in a man between 18 and 35 years old who had mild COVID-19 (a few samples of this study predate the infection). Cell type and time point are not known. CDR3 coding DNA: TGTGCCAGCAGCTTAGGACAGGGCCCTAAAGGCTACACCTTC. This sequence encodes CASSLGQGPKGYTF.